Listed below are T cell receptor beta chains from one sample, sequenced in a study of blood T cell repertoires in COVID-19. Assay: immunoSEQ multiplex PCR; the TCRdb copy retains only in-frame clones and omits some. Of 150,000 to 250,000 clones in the sample, roughly four fifths were seen once. Sequenced: PBMCs or T cells enriched from blood (not recorded which). Receptors were obtained from a man aged 40-50 years who had recovered from COVID-19. CDR3s include the opening cysteine and the closing phenylalanine or tryptophan. Each record gives: V gene, D gene, clone size, J gene, CDR3 DNA, CDR3 protein. A D gene is named only where the DNA matches it firmly. Part of the rows lack a size; the others show once, few, many or a class for expanded clones.

TRBV21-1	.	.	TRBJ2-2	TGTGCCAGCAGGGGACCTAGCGGGAACACCGGGGAGCTGTTTTTT	CASRGPSGNTGELFF
TRBV5-6	TRBD1	.	TRBJ1-3	TGTGCCAGCAGCATTGACAGGGGATACACCATATATTTT	CASSIDRGYTIYF
TRBV5-1	.	once	TRBJ2-7	TGCGCCAGCAGCTCTCAGGGGTACGAGCAGTACTTC	CASSSQGYEQYF
TRBV11-3	TRBD2	once	TRBJ2-7	TGTGCCAGCAGCTCCAGGGAGGGGGAGCAGTACTTC	CASSSREGEQYF
TRBV9	TRBD1	.	TRBJ1-1	TGTGCCAGCAGCGGAGCACAGGGGTACACTGAAGCTTTCTTT	CASSGAQGYTEAFF
TRBV11-1	TRBD2	.	TRBJ2-5	TGTGCCAGCAGCTTATCTCCCGGGGGGGCCGAATCCCAGTACTTC	CASSLSPGGAESQYF
TRBV6-5	.	.	TRBJ1-1	TGTGCCAGCAGTTATAAGCGGGGGAGGTGGACTGAAGCTTTCTTT	CASSYKRGRWTEAFF
TRBV5-4	.	.	TRBJ2-7	TGTGCCAGCAGCGCGAAGGGGGTGACGGTCGAGCAGTACTTC	CASSAKGVTVEQYF
TRBV3-1/TRBV3-2	.	.	TRBJ2-1	TGTGCCAGCAGCCCACAAGGAGGAGGGGGGGCCGTCAATGAGCAGTTCTTC	CASSPQGGGGAVNEQFF
TRBV11-3	.	many	TRBJ2-1	TGTGCCAGCAGCCGACACCTCACTGACAATGAGCAGTTCTTC	CASSRHLTDNEQFF
TRBV7-9	TRBD1	.	TRBJ1-1	TGTGCCAGCAGCGCTCAGGGGGGTTTGAACACTGAAGCTTTCTTT	CASSAQGGLNTEAFF
TRBV6-1	TRBD1	once	TRBJ1-5	TGTGCCAGCAGTGAAGACAGGGGAGGACAGCCCCAGCATTTT	CASSEDRGGQPQHF
TRBV28	TRBD1	.	TRBJ1-5	TGTGCCAGCAGTCCGACCAGGACAGGGTACAATCAGCCCCAGCATTTT	CASSPTRTGYNQPQHF
TRBV7-2	.	.	TRBJ1-1	TGTGCCAGCAGCTTAACGCAGGGTAACACTGAAGCTTTCTTT	CASSLTQGNTEAFF
TRBV5-1	.	.	TRBJ2-5	TGCGCCAGCAGCTTGGACAGGACCCAAGAGACCCAGTACTTC	CASSLDRTQETQYF
TRBV6-5	TRBD1	.	TRBJ2-7	TGTGCCAGCAGTTACGCCGGGACAGGGACTTACGAGCAGTACTTC	CASSYAGTGTYEQYF
TRBV27	TRBD1	.	TRBJ1-2	TGTGCCAGCAGTTTACTAGCAGGGGGGTACTATGGCTACACCTTC	CASSLLAGGYYGYTF